The 30 T cell receptor beta chains in this list originate from one sample, sequenced in a study of T-cell reconstitution after alpha-beta-depleted transplantation in children. This sample's TCRbeta library carried unique molecular identifier barcodes. TCRdb re-called the PCR reads through MiXCR, storing one row per CDR3 protein. The profile covers 150,000 to 200,000 distinct CDR3 sequences, with 13% to 15% appearing a single time and approximately 13% taken by the ten largest. The material was PBMCs from the stem cell graft donor, obtained from the stem cell graft. The receptors were gathered from a human donor who donated a stem cell graft to a child with acute lymphoblastic leukemia.

The chain links TRBV5-4 to TRBJ2-2; perhaps D is TRBD1 or TRBD2 (6 bases each). Looked up from germline, CDR1 is SGHNT and CDR2 is YYREEE (reference sequence). The ends were cut back, 3 bases at V and 0 bases at J, with 9 bases in the middle. This CDR3 region has 15 residues. CDR3 sequence: CASSYGGPNTGELFF. The DNA of the CDR3 is TGTGCCAGCAGCTATGGGGGGCCGAACACCGGGGAGCTGTTTTTT.

This chain connects TRBV5-1 to TRBJ1-1; D gene unclear. Between the trimmed V and J ends, which lost 2 bases and 1 base, there was a span of 9 bases. The CDR3 has 14 amino acids. Germline V gene lookup returns CDR1 SGHRS and CDR2 YFSETQ. CDR3 residues: CASSFSQSNTEAFF. The CDR3, as DNA: TGCGCCAGCAGCTTCTCACAGTCGAACACTGAAGCTTTCTTT.

This clonotype was counted only a few times. The rearrangement uses TRBV12-3 or TRBV12-4 and TRBJ2-1, with 9 positions matching TRBD1. The CDR3 contains 15 residues. Trimming cost V 3 bases and J 8 bases; bases outside gene matches: 8. The CDR3 is CASSFDRDRDDEQFF. CDR3 bases: TGTGCCAGCAGTTTTGACCGGGACAGGGACGATGAGCAGTTCTTC.

In this sample, this clonotype turned up many times. V is TRBV5-1 and J is TRBJ1-4; D ambiguous. With 2 bases removed from V and 10 bases from J, the gap between germline ends came to 0 bases. In germline, CDR1 is SGHRS, CDR2 YFSETQ. The CDR3 sequence is 9 residues long. The CDR3 loop reads CASSLKLFF. The CDR3 region has the DNA TGCGCCAGCAGCTTAAAACTGTTTTTT.

The table lists this clonotype with many counts. This sequence joins TRBV5-1 and TRBJ2-2; D unclear. V lost 6 bases, J lost 1 base, and 7 bases lay in between. This CDR3 has 13 amino acids. Germline-derived CDR1 and CDR2 are SGHRS and YFSETQ. CDR3 in DNA: TGCGCCAGCAACAGCCAGAACACCGGGGAGCTGTTTTTT. Its translation is CASNSQNTGELFF. The variable domain in full, completed from reference TRBV5-1 and TRBJ2-2, reads KAGVTQTPRYLIKTRGQQVTLSCSPISGHRSVSWYQQTPGQGLQFLFEYFSETQRNKGNFPGRFSGRQFSNSRSEMNVSTLELGDSALYLCASNSQNTGELFFGEGSRLTVL.

This clonotype showed up many times. This sequence joins TRBV5-1 and TRBJ2-7, with D possibly TRBD2 on 5 matching bases. The CDR3 covers 13 residues. Per the germline V gene, CDR1 is SGHRS and CDR2 is YFSETQ. V lost 5 bases, J lost 3 bases, and 12 bases lay in between. The CDR3 coding sequence is TGCGCCAGCAGAAGCGGAGGAGGCTACGAGCAGTACTTC. It yields the protein CASRSGGGYEQYF.

There are many counts of this clonotype. V gene TRBV5-1 combines with J gene TRBJ2-1, with D perhaps given as TRBD1 or TRBD2 (6 bases each). The CDR3 totals 14 residues. V gave up 5 bases and J gave up 4 bases, with 13 bases separating them. Germline V lookup: CDR1 SGHRS, CDR2 YFSETQ. The CDR3 here is CASRKGGTYNEQFF. CDR3 in DNA: TGCGCCAGCAGGAAAGGCGGGACATACAATGAGCAGTTCTTC.

For the CDR3, the DNA is TGTGCCAGTAGTATCACAGGGGATAATTCACCCCTCCACTTT. Protein sequence: CASSITGDNSPLHF. The J gene is TRBJ1-6, the V gene TRBV19, with 7 bases fitting TRBD1. The CDR3 has 14 amino acids. CDR1 is LNHDA and CDR2 is SQIVND in the germline V gene (reference sequence). V trimming: 3 bases; J trimming: 5 bases; junction bases outside the gene matches: 1.

The sample holds a few counts of this clonotype. The rearrangement uses TRBV3-1 and TRBJ2-7, with 8 bases identical to TRBD2. The CDR3 runs to 16 residues. Germline V lookup: CDR1 LGHDT, CDR2 YNNKEL (reference sequence). Trimming removed 1 base from V and 2 bases from J; junction bases left unmatched: 7. As DNA, the CDR3 is TGTGCCAGCAGCCAAGTTTCGGGGGGACTAGCCTACGAGCAGTACTTC. Its translation: CASSQVSGGLAYEQYF.

In this sample, this clonotype turned up many times. The V and J genes are TRBV11-3 and TRBJ2-1; TRBD2 aligns across 15 bases. Germline V gives CDR1 SGHNT, CDR2 YENEEA. Losses at the gene ends were 3 bases for V and 3 bases for J; bases not matched to a gene: 6. The CDR3 length is 18 residues. The CDR3 here is CASSFRTSGRGIYNEQFF. Written as DNA, the CDR3 is TGTGCCAGCAGCTTTCGGACTAGCGGGAGGGGTATCTACAATGAGCAGTTCTTC.

This clonotype came up many times. The chain links TRBV12-3 or TRBV12-4 to TRBJ1-5, with a weak D call TRBD1 (5 bases). Trimming removed 3 bases at V and 5 bases at J, with 8 bases between. CDR3 length equals 13 residues. This CDR3 is CASSLGTYQPQHF. CDR3 coding DNA: TGTGCCAGCAGTTTGGGGACCTATCAGCCCCAGCATTTT.

In its sample, this clonotype was seen a few times. This chain links TRBV20-1 with TRBJ1-5, with D tentatively TRBD1 (5 bases). Trimming stripped 4 bases from V and 5 bases from J, with 12 bases between. This CDR3 contains 13 residues. The germline V gene encodes CDR1 DFQATT and CDR2 SNEGSKA (reference sequence). CDR3 amino acids: CSAKDTLDQPQHF. The CDR3 nucleotides read TGCAGTGCTAAGGACACACTAGATCAGCCCCAGCATTTT.

This clonotype has a count of ten or more. The chain carries TRBV7-2 and TRBJ2-4; D perhaps matches TRBD1 (5 bases). The CDR3 totals 15 residues. Germline CDR1 is SGHTA and CDR2 is FQGNSA. V was trimmed by 2 bases and J by 1 base, leaving 9 bases between them. The CDR3 nucleotides read TGTGCCAGCAGCTTACTAGGGGATGCCAAAAACATTCAGTACTTC. Its protein is CASSLLGDAKNIQYF.

This clonotype was picked up many times. The rearrangement links TRBV3-1 to TRBJ1-1, with a weak D call TRBD1 (5 bases). Germline V gene sequence: CDR1 LGHDT, CDR2 YNNKEL (reference sequence). Trimming took off 4 bases at V and 7 bases at J, with 13 bases between the two ends. The CDR3 has 13 amino acids. CDR3 DNA sequence: TGTGCCAGCAGCCCCTCGTCAGGGAATGAAGCTTTCTTT. Translation gives CASSPSSGNEAFF.

This clonotype was recorded many times. The rearrangement uses TRBV10-3 and TRBJ2-7, with TRBD1 matching 9 bases. Per the germline V gene, CDR1 is ENHRY and CDR2 is SYGVKD. The CDR3 has 14 amino acids. V was clipped by 6 bases and J by 3 bases; unmatched bases: 6. CDR3 protein: CAIRGQGKVYEQYF. The CDR3 DNA sequence: TGTGCCATCAGAGGACAGGGGAAAGTCTACGAGCAGTACTTC.

In its sample, this clonotype was seen many times. This chain connects TRBV12-3 or TRBV12-4 to TRBJ1-3; D unresolved. The CDR3 is 14 amino acids. V dropped 3 bases and J dropped 4 bases, with 10 bases sitting between them. Here the CDR3 reads CASSLSSAGNTIYF. CDR3 nucleotide sequence: TGTGCCAGCAGTTTGTCTTCCGCGGGAAACACCATATATTTT.

This clonotype was seen many times. The chain joins TRBV5-1 to TRBJ1-2; no firm D call. Germline lookup yields CDR1 SGHRS and CDR2 YFSETQ. The CDR3 has 14 amino acids. Between the trimmed V and J ends, which lost 1 base and 9 bases, there was a span of 16 bases. Here the CDR3 DNA reads TGCGCCAGCAGCTTGTCTCCAGGCGGTTGCTGCTACACCTTC. It yields the protein CASSLSPGGCCYTF.

This clonotype was observed at least ten times. The chain carries TRBV12-3 or TRBV12-4 and TRBJ2-6; a possible D gene is TRBD1 (6 bases). V lost 3 bases and J 0 bases, leaving 15 bases between the germline ends. The CDR3 extends over 18 amino acids. The CDR3 here is CASSFRQEYNSGANVLTF. The CDR3 region has the DNA TGTGCCAGCAGTTTCAGACAGGAGTACAACTCTGGGGCCAACGTCCTGACTTTC.

This clonotype showed up many times. The V call is TRBV10-3, the J call TRBJ2-1; TRBD2 matches 11 bases. Germline values: CDR1 ENHRY, CDR2 SYGVKD. The CDR3 is 15 amino acids. V shed 0 bases, J shed 8 bases, and the junction held 3 bases outside the gene matches. CDR3 sequence reads: CAISESTSGSYEQFF. The CDR3 nucleotides are TGTGCCATCAGTGAGTCCACTAGCGGGAGTTATGAGCAGTTCTTC.

This clonotype was found many times. This rearrangement joins TRBV20-1 to TRBJ2-3; 7 bases are shared with TRBD2. There are 15 residues in the CDR3. The germline CDR1 and CDR2 sequences are DFQATT and SNEGSKA (reference sequence). The trim removed 3 bases at V and 1 base at J, leaving 7 bases unmatched. The CDR3 spells CSASSRETGTDTQYF. CDR3 in DNA: TGCAGTGCTAGTTCGCGGGAGACTGGCACAGATACGCAGTATTTT.

This clonotype was recorded many times. This chain links TRBV20-1 with TRBJ1-1; no clear D. The germline gives CDR1 DFQATT, CDR2 SNEGSKA (reference sequence). Trimming stripped 1 base from V and 2 bases from J, with 8 bases between. This CDR3 region has 13 residues. The CDR3 region has the DNA TGCAGTGCTAGAGCCCCCGCTAACACTGAAGCTTTCTTT. Residues: CSARAPANTEAFF.

The chain combines TRBV11-3 with TRBJ2-7; tentatively, D is TRBD1 (7 bases). Germline lookup yields CDR1 SGHNT and CDR2 YENEEA. Trimming cost V 3 bases and J 0 bases, with 9 bases left between them. This CDR3 is built from 14 residues. The CDR3 bases are TGTGCCAGCAGCTTGCAGGGGGGCTCCTACGAGCAGTACTTC. Protein sequence: CASSLQGGSYEQYF.

The chain has TRBV20-1 and TRBJ2-1; 14 bases map to TRBD2. CDR3 length: 17 residues. Germline V lookup: CDR1 DFQATT, CDR2 SNEGSKA (reference sequence). V lost 2 bases to trimming and J lost 7 bases; unmatched junction nucleotides: 10. The DNA of the CDR3 is TGCAGTGCTAGACCTTCCCAAGGGACTAGCGGGAGAAATGAGCAGTTCTTC. Protein: CSARPSQGTSGRNEQFF.

In this sample, this clonotype turned up many times. The J gene is TRBJ1-2, the V gene TRBV20-1, with a possible D match to TRBD1 (6 bases). There are 12 residues in the CDR3. Germline-derived CDR1 and CDR2 are DFQATT and SNEGSKA (reference sequence). Trimming left V 1 base short and J 3 bases short, with 6 bases between. The CDR3 sequence: CSARGQDYGYTF. The DNA of the CDR3 is TGCAGTGCTAGAGGACAGGACTATGGCTACACCTTC.

The chain links TRBV5-1 to TRBJ2-1, with a possible D match to TRBD2 (7 bases). Trimming stripped 0 bases from V and 5 bases from J, with 18 bases between. CDR3 length equals 17 residues. Germline V lookup: CDR1 SGHRS, CDR2 YFSETQ. CDR3 DNA: TGCGCCAGCAGCTTGGAGGCGGGGGCGGGAACGCACAATGAGCAGTTCTTC. This sequence encodes CASSLEAGAGTHNEQFF.

This clonotype was observed at least ten times. The genes are TRBV5-1 and TRBJ2-5, with D possibly being TRBD1 (6 bases). The CDR3 is made up of 14 amino acids. V lost 4 bases to trimming and J lost 2 bases, with 12 bases between them. In germline, CDR1 is SGHRS, CDR2 YFSETQ. The CDR3 nucleotides are TGCGCCAGCAGCGTTGGGGGACAACAAGAGACCCAGTACTTC. This codes for CASSVGGQQETQYF. Combining the CDR3 with reference TRBV5-1 and TRBJ2-5 gives the whole variable domain KAGVTQTPRYLIKTRGQQVTLSCSPISGHRSVSWYQQTPGQGLQFLFEYFSETQRNKGNFPGRFSGRQFSNSRSEMNVSTLELGDSALYLCASSVGGQQETQYFGPGTRLLVL.

About this clonotype: This could be a read error, since a much larger clone is one nucleotide away. Because the CDR3 is missing its conserved closing phenylalanine or tryptophan, this is likely a read error. The chain links TRBV10-3 to TRBJ1-1; 8 bases agree with TRBD1. Trimming took 0 bases from V and 1 from J; bases not matched to a gene: 1. The CDR3 sequence is 15 residues long. Per germline, CDR1 ENHRY and CDR2 SYGVKD. This CDR3 is CAISESGQGNTEAFL. CDR3 in DNA: TGTGCCATCAGTGAGTCCGGACAGGGGAACACTGAAGCTTTCTTG.

The chain carries TRBV7-2 and TRBJ1-6; D is uncertain. The CDR3 loop spans 15 amino acids. From germline, CDR1 is SGHTA and CDR2 FQGNSA. Trimming removed 6 bases at V and 0 bases at J, with 9 bases between. This chain's CDR3 is CASSERSSYNSPLHF. The CDR3 nucleotides read TGTGCCAGCAGTGAGAGGAGCTCCTATAATTCACCCCTCCACTTT.

This clonotype was counted at least ten times. This chain joins TRBV20-1 and TRBJ1-1, with a weak D call TRBD1 (6 bases). Trimming removed 0 bases from V and 9 bases from J, with 17 bases in between. This CDR3 comprises 14 residues. Germline CDR1 DFQATT, CDR2 SNEGSKA (reference sequence). The CDR3 region has the DNA TGCAGTGCTAGAGATCGGTGGACAGCGGACCAAGCTTTCTTT. It encodes CSARDRWTADQAFF.

This clonotype has a handful of counts. The chain combines TRBV20-1 with TRBJ2-1, with 9 bases matching TRBD2. This CDR3 spans 16 amino acids. Germline assignment: CDR1 DFQATT and CDR2 SNEGSKA (reference sequence). V gave up 7 bases and J gave up 1 base; unmatched junction bases: 11. Here the CDR3 DNA reads TGCAGTGTCGGTAGCGGGAGCGGGGCTTCCTACAATGAGCAGTTCTTC. Protein product: CSVGSGSGASYNEQFF.